Given below is one TCR beta chain in context. CDR1 and CDR2 from the germline V gene are LGHNA and YSLEER. V dropped 0 bases and J dropped 5 bases, with 10 bases sitting between them. CDR3 length: 14 residues. This entry belongs to a study of CD8 T cells in Susac syndrome. An amount of RNA that ranged from 0.5 to 1 ug was reverse transcribed with random hexamers. TCRdb used MiXCR to reprocess the immunoSEQ multiplex PCR reads, holding one entry per CDR3 protein. Here the sample spans about 80,000 distinct CDR3 sequences, approximately 96% being singletons. The chain employs TRBV4-3 and TRBJ1-2; D gene uncertain. The clonotype comes from a human donor with Susac syndrome. The sequenced sample consisted of CD8+ T cells from PBMCs. This CDR3 reads CASSQESTSYGYTF. The CDR3, as DNA: TGCGCCAGCAGCCAAGAATCGACCTCATATGGCTACACCTTC.